A single sample gave rise to the 14 T cell receptor beta chains below, sequenced in a study of human T cells and chemical hapten exposure. From the RACE reads, TCRdb called clonotypes with MiXCR, one entry per CDR3 protein. The table lists under 110,000 distinct CDR3 sequences, 9% to 15% of them singletons. Time point specified: pre-sensitization, week 0. The treatment denotes: therapeutic diphenylcyclopropenone sensitization with weekly scalp DPC. Specimen: whole blood, collected in connection with sensitization to the hapten diphenylcyclopropenone (DPC). All receptors come from a woman in her fifties or sixties with alopecia areata. Some clones in this sample may be carry-over from other donors' samples.

This clonotype was found a few times. The chain joins TRBV20-1 to TRBJ2-3; 7 bases map to TRBD1. Germline V CDR1 and CDR2: DFQATT, SNEGSKA (reference sequence). The CDR3 spans 15 residues. V lost 3 bases to trimming and J lost 2 bases; unmatched junction nucleotides: 8. Here the CDR3 reads CSASPGQLNTDTQYF. The CDR3 DNA reads TGCAGTGCTAGCCCGGGACAGCTTAACACAGATACGCAGTATTTT.

This clonotype was counted a few times. The V gene is TRBV3-1, the J gene TRBJ2-3, with D perhaps TRBD2 (6 bases). Germline lookup yields CDR1 LGHDT and CDR2 YNNKEL (reference sequence). V lost 5 bases, J lost 1 base, and 16 bases lay in between. The CDR3 runs to 16 residues. The CDR3 sequence: CASSAGFSGGTDTQYF. Written as DNA, the CDR3 is TGTGCCAGCAGCGCAGGTTTTAGCGGTGGCACAGATACGCAGTATTTT.

This clonotype was recorded many times. The CDR3 sequence: CASSLTPGQDGDTQYF. The CDR3, as DNA: TGTGCCAGCAGCTTAACCCCGGGACAGGATGGTGATACGCAGTATTTT. The V and J genes are TRBV7-9 and TRBJ2-3; 8 bases fit TRBD1. CDR3 length: 16 amino acids. V gave up 2 bases and J gave up 6 bases; unmatched junction bases: 10. Germline loops: CDR1 SEHNR, CDR2 FQNEAQ (reference sequence).

CDR3 in DNA: TGTGCCAGCTCACCAAGAGAGGCAACTAATGAAAAACTGTTTTTT. Its translation is CASSPREATNEKLFF. This rearrangement joins TRBV18 to TRBJ1-4; D not certain. The CDR3 runs 15 residues. CDR1 and CDR2 from the germline V gene are KGHSH and LQKENI. The ends were cut back, 2 bases at V and 0 bases at J, with 7 bases in the middle.

The CDR3 sequence is CASSSGPLSADTQYF. CDR3 sequence (DNA): TGCGCCAGCAGCTCCGGGCCATTGTCGGCGGATACGCAGTATTTT. V gene TRBV5-1 combines with J gene TRBJ2-3; D remains ambiguous. V was cut by 3 bases and J by 6 bases, with 17 bases left in between. CDR3 length equals 15 residues. The germline gives CDR1 SGHRS, CDR2 YFSETQ.

This clonotype has a handful of counts. This chain joins TRBV28 and TRBJ2-7; D tentatively fits TRBD1 or TRBD2 (5 bases each). The V end lost 5 bases, the J end lost 5 bases, and 22 bases lay between the germline ends. Germline CDR1 and CDR2: MDHEN and SYDVKM. CDR3 length: 16 residues. The CDR3: CASSPPGSSWGHEQYF. DNA for the CDR3: TGTGCCAGCAGTCCTCCTGGGTCATCCTGGGGACACGAGCAGTACTTC.

The J gene is TRBJ2-3, the V gene TRBV19; D might be TRBD2 (6 bases). Trimming took 6 bases from V and 4 from J, leaving 14 bases between them. The CDR3 contains 14 residues. Germline V gene lookup returns CDR1 LNHDA and CDR2 SQIVND (reference sequence). DNA for the CDR3: TGTGCCAGTAGGGAGGGACCCGCAGCAGATACGCAGTATTTT. This sequence encodes CASREGPAADTQYF. The entire variable domain, with the rest obtained from reference TRBV19 and TRBJ2-3, is as follows: DGGITQSPKYLFRKEGQNVTLSCEQNLNHDAMYWYRQDPGQGLRLIYYSQIVNDFQKGDIAEGYSVSREKKESFPLTVTSAQKNPTAFYLCASREGPAADTQYFGPGTRLTVL.

The gene calls are TRBV7-6 and TRBJ1-5, with D perhaps matching TRBD1 (5 bases). V lost 2 bases and J 3 bases, leaving 11 bases between the germline ends. Germline values: CDR1 SGHVS, CDR2 FNYEAQ. CDR3 length: 15 residues. In DNA, the CDR3 is TGTGCCAGCAGCTTACAGTCAGGGTTCAATCAGCCCCAGCATTTT. Translated: CASSLQSGFNQPQHF.

CDR3 nucleotides: TGCGCCAGCAGTGAGTCAGGGAGCAATCAGCCCCAGCATTTT. Translating gives CASSESGSNQPQHF. The chain recombines TRBV10-2 with TRBJ1-5; D unresolved. This CDR3 contains 14 residues. The V gene lost 0 bases and the J gene lost 1 base, with 4 bases spanning the gap. Germline loops: CDR1 WSHSY, CDR2 SAAADI.

This clonotype was observed a handful of times. The gene calls are TRBV24-1 and TRBJ1-5; 9 bases map to TRBD1. After removal of 2 bases from V and 8 bases from J, the junction contained 6 bases not matched to a gene. Germline V gene lookup returns CDR1 KGHDR and CDR2 SFDVKD. The CDR3 sequence is 15 residues long. Here the CDR3 reads CATSDSGQGREPQHF. CDR3 nucleotides: TGTGCCACCAGTGATTCGGGACAGGGCAGGGAGCCCCAGCATTTT.

The V gene is TRBV27, the J gene TRBJ1-5; TRBD1 agrees at 10 bases. The germline CDR1 and CDR2 sequences are MNHEY and SMNVEV (reference sequence). The V and J ends lost 6 bases and 6 bases, in that order; junction bases with no gene match: 5. This CDR3 spans 14 amino acids. Here the CDR3 reads CASSGTGDGQPQHF. The DNA for the CDR3 is TGTGCCAGCAGCGGGACAGGGGACGGTCAGCCCCAGCATTTT.

This clonotype came up once. The chain recombines TRBV10-3 with TRBJ2-7; tentatively, D is TRBD2 (5 bases). V shed 2 bases and J shed 9 bases, with 11 bases lying between them. This CDR3 is 12 amino acids long. Per the germline V gene, CDR1 is ENHRY and CDR2 is SYGVKD. The DNA of the CDR3 is TGTGCCATCAGTGAGGAAGGACTCCGGCAGTACTTC. Protein: CAISEEGLRQYF.

The rearrangement links TRBV7-8 to TRBJ1-1; D is undetermined. Germline CDR1 and CDR2: SGHVS and FQNEAQ. This CDR3 region has 13 residues. The germline V and J ends were trimmed by 6 bases and 1 base, with 9 bases remaining between them. CDR3 residues: CASSFVGNTEAFF. The CDR3 nucleotides are TGTGCCAGCAGTTTTGTGGGGAACACTGAAGCTTTCTTT. Filled out from reference TRBV7-8 and TRBJ1-1, the complete variable domain reads GAGVSQSPRYKVAKRGQDVALRCDPISGHVSLFWYQQALGQGPEFLTYFQNEAQLDKSGLPSDRFFAERPEGSVSTLKIQRTQQEDSAVYLCASSFVGNTEAFFGQGTRLTVV.

CDR3 sequence reads: CASSQDTIRGDNEKLFF. DNA for the CDR3: TGCGCCAGCAGCCAAGACACCATCCGGGGGGATAATGAAAAACTGTTTTTT. The gene calls are TRBV4-3 and TRBJ1-4; D is possibly TRBD1 (5 bases). The CDR3 totals 17 residues. Germline CDR1 and CDR2: LGHNA and YSLEER. With 0 bases removed from V and 4 bases from J, the gap between germline ends came to 15 bases.